The entry that follows covers one T cell receptor (beta chain) sequence. The germline gives CDR1 MNHEY, CDR2 SMNVEV (reference sequence). The V and J ends lost 1 base and 1 base respectively, with 15 bases between them. This CDR3 contains 17 residues. This sample is part of a study of healthy donors' naive CD4 and CD8 T cells. Each TCR library used roughly 490 ng of total RNA and a linear amplification protocol. TCRdb re-analysed the reads in MiXCR, keeping a single row per CDR3 protein. The data contain 180,000 or so distinct CDR3 sequences, about 76% of them seen just once; the ten biggest clones take up less than 2.5%.

J is TRBJ2-3 and V is TRBV27; a weak D match, TRBD1 (6 bases). The sequence was obtained from a pool of human donors in good health; the sample pools cells from several healthy donors. The sequencing input was naive CD4+ and CD8+ T cells sorted from blood, pooled from several donors. The chain's CDR3 is CASSLFGGRGGTDTQYF. CDR3 nucleotide sequence: TGTGCCAGCAGTTTATTTGGCGGCAGGGGAGGCACAGATACGCAGTATTTT.